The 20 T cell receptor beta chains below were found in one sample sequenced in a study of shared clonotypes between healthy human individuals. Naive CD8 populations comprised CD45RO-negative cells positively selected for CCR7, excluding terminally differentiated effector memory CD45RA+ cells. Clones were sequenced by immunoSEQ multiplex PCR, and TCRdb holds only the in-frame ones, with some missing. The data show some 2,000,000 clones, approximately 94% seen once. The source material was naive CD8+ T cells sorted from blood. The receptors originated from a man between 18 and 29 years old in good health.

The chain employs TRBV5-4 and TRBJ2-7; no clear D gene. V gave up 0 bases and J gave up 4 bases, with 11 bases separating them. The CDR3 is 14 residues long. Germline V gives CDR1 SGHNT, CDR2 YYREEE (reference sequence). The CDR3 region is CASSLGFGEYEQYF. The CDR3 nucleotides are TGTGCCAGCAGCTTGGGGTTCGGAGAGTACGAGCAGTACTTC.

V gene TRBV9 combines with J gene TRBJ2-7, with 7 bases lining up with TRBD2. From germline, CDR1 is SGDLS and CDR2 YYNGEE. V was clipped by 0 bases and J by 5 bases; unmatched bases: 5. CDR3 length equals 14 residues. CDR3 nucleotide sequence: TGTGCCAGCAGCGTAGAAGGGCTAGCGGACGAGCAGTACTTC. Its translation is CASSVEGLADEQYF.

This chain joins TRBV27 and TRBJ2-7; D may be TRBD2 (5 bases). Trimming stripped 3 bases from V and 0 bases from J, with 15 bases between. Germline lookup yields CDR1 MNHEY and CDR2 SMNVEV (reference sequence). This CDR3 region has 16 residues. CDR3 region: CASSLIYGESSYEQYF. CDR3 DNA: TGTGCCAGCAGTTTGATATACGGGGAGAGCTCCTACGAGCAGTACTTC.

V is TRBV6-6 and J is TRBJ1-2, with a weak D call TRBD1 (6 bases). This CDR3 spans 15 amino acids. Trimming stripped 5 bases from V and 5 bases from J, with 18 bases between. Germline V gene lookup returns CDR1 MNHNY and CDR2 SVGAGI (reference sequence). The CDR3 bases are TGTGCCAGCAGTGATAGGGACAAATGGGAATATGGCTACACCTTC. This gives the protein CASSDRDKWEYGYTF.

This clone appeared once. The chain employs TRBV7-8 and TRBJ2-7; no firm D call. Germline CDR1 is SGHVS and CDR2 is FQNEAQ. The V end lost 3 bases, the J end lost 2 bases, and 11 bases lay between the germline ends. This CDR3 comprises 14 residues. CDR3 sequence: CASSFIGSTYEQYF. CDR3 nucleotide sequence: TGTGCCAGCAGCTTTATAGGCAGCACCTACGAGCAGTACTTC.

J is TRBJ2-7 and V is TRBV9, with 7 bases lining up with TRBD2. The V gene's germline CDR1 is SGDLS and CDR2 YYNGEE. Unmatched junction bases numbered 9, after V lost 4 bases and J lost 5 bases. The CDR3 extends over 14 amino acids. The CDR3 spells CASSLMGGSDEQYF. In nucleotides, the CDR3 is TGTGCCAGCAGCCTAATGGGGGGGTCCGACGAGCAGTACTTC.

In DNA, the CDR3 is TGCGCCAGCAGCTGGGGGGCTGGGCCTTTAAACGAGCAGTACTTC. Its protein is CASSWGAGPLNEQYF. The chain carries TRBV5-1 and TRBJ2-7; D is perhaps TRBD1 or TRBD2 (6 bases each). V lost 3 bases to trimming and J lost 5 bases, with 18 bases between them. This CDR3 has 15 amino acids. CDR1 and CDR2 from the germline V gene are SGHRS and YFSETQ.

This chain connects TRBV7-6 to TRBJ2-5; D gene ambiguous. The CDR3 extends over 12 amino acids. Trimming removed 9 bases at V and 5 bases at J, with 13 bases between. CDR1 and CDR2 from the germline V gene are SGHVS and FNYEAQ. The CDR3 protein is CASTHVGETQYF. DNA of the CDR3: TGTGCCAGTACCCATGTCGGGGAGACCCAGTACTTC.

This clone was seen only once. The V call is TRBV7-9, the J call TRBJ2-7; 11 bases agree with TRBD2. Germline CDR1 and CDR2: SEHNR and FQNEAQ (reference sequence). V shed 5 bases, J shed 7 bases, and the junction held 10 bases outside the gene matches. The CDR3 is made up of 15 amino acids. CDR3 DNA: TGTGCCAGCAGCCCTGGGACTAGCGGAGAGGGAGAGCAGTACTTC. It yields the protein CASSPGTSGEGEQYF.

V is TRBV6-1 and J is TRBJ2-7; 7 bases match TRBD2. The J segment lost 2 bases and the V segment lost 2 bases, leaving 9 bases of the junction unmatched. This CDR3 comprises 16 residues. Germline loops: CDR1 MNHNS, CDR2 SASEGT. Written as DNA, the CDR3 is TGTGCCAGCAGTGAAATCGTCGGGACTACTGCCTACGAGCAGTACTTC. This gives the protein CASSEIVGTTAYEQYF.

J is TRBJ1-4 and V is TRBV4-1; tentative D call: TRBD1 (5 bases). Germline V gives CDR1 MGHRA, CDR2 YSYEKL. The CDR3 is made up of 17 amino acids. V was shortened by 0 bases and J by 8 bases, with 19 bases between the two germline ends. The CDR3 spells CASSQDSPGGEGEKLFF. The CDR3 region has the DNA TGCGCCAGCAGCCAAGATAGCCCGGGAGGGGAGGGAGAAAAACTGTTTTTT.

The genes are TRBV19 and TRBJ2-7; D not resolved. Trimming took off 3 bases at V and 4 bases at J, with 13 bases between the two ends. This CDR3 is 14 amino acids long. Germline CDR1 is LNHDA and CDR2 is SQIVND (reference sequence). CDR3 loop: CASSIFQDGYEQYF. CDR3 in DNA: TGTGCCAGTAGTATTTTCCAGGATGGATACGAGCAGTACTTC.

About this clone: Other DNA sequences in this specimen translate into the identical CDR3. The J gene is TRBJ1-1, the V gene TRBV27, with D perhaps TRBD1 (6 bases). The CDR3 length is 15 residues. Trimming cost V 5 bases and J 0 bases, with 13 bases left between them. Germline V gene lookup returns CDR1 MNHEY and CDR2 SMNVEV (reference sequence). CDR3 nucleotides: TGTGCCAGCAGTCTGACAGGACTTATGAACACTGAAGCTTTCTTT. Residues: CASSLTGLMNTEAFF.

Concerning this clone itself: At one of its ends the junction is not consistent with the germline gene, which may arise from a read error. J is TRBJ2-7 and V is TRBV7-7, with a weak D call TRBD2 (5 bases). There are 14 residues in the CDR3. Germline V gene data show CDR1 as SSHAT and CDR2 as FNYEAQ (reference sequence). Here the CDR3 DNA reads TGTGCTAGCAGCTTAGCGCAGGATCATTCCGAGCAGTACTTC. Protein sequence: CASSLAQDHSEQYF.

The CDR3 is CASSLPDRLSSGNTIYF. The CDR3 nucleotides are TGTGCCAGCAGTTTACCCGACAGGCTTAGCTCTGGAAACACCATATATTTT. The rearrangement uses TRBV28 and TRBJ1-3; possible D gene TRBD1, 6 bases. This CDR3 comprises 17 residues. Deletions cut 2 bases from V and 0 bases from J, with 14 bases between. Germline V gene data show CDR1 as MDHEN and CDR2 as SYDVKM.

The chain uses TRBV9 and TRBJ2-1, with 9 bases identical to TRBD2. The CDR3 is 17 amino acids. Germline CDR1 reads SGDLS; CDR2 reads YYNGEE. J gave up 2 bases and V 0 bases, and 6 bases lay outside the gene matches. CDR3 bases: TGTGCCAGCAGCGTAGAGGGGAGCGGGGGGCCCTACAATGAGCAGTTCTTC. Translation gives CASSVEGSGGPYNEQFF. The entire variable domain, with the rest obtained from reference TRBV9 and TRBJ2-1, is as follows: DSGVTQTPKHLITATGQRVTLRCSPRSGDLSVYWYQQSLDQGLQFLIQYYNGEERAKGNILERFSAQQFPDLHSELNLSSLELGDSALYFCASSVEGSGGPYNEQFFGPGTRLTVL.

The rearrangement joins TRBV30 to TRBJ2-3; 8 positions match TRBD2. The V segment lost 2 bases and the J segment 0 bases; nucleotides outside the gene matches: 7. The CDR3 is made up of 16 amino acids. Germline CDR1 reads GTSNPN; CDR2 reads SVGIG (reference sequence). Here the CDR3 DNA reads TGTGCCTGGAGTACCCGACTAGCGTCTAGCACAGATACGCAGTATTTT. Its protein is CAWSTRLASSTDTQYF.

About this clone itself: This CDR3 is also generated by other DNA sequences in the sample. The CDR3 protein is CASSDWRGYEQYF. The CDR3 coding sequence is TGTGCCAGCAGTGATTGGCGCGGGTACGAGCAGTACTTC. V and J are TRBV6-1 and TRBJ2-7; tentatively, D is TRBD2 (5 bases). Germline V gene lookup returns CDR1 MNHNS and CDR2 SASEGT. With 3 bases removed from V and 4 bases from J, the gap between germline ends came to 10 bases. The CDR3 loop spans 13 amino acids.

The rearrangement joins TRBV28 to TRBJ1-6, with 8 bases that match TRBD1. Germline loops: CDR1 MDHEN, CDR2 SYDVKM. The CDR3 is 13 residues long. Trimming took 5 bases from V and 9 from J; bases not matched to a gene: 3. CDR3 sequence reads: CASSTGGVSPLHF. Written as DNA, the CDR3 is TGTGCCAGCAGTACAGGGGGGGTTTCACCCCTCCACTTT.

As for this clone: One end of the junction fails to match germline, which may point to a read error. This CDR3 is CAGSYLGGPTGELFF. The CDR3 DNA reads TGCGCCGGCAGCTACCTGGGTGGTCCCACCGGGGAGCTGTTTTTT. J is TRBJ2-2 and V is TRBV5-1; D is unclear. Germline CDR1 reads SGHRS; CDR2 reads YFSETQ. The CDR3 runs to 15 residues.